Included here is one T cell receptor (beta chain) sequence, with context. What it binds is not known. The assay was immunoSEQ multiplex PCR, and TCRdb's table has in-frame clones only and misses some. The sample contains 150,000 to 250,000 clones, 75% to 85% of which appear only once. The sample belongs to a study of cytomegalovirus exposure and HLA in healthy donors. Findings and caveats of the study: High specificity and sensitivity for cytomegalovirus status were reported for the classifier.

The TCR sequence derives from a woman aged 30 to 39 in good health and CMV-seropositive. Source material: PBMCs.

The chain's CDR3 is CASSQDLVAGGGEQFF. The DNA for the CDR3 is TGCGCCAGCAGCCAAGATCTCGTAGCGGGGGGGGGTGAGCAGTTCTTC. The rearrangement joins TRBV4-1 to TRBJ2-1; 11 positions agree with TRBD2. J lost 9 bases, V lost 0 bases, and 7 bases had no gene match. CDR1 is MGHRA, CDR2 YSYEKL, per germline. This CDR3 region has 16 residues.